Given below is one T cell receptor beta chain in context. Its antigen is not known. Alongside a J-beta primer mix, a sample-barcoded 5' primer served in a second PCR lasting about 7 to 12 cycles. At least 2.5 million CDR3-containing paired-end reads were obtained per sample. TCRdb fed the 5' RACE reads into MiXCR, producing one record per CDR3 protein. Of under 1,000,000 distinct CDR3 sequences in the sample, under 40% are singletons; the top ten hold 10% to 15%. This specimen comes from a study of blood T cells in healthy people across ages. This CDR3 region has 14 residues. Germline V gene sequence: CDR1 ENHRY, CDR2 SYGVKD. V was cut by 2 bases and J by 0 bases, with 7 bases left in between. Findings and limits, study-wide: Long-lived and aged donors differed, with more naive CD4+ cells and higher diversity in the long-lived.

This sequence was found in a man between 18 and 35 years old in good health. The source material was blood. The genes are TRBV10-3 and TRBJ1-1; unclear D gene. The CDR3 coding sequence is TGTGCCATCAGTGAGGTACAGATGAACACTGAAGCTTTCTTT. Translated: CAISEVQMNTEAFF.